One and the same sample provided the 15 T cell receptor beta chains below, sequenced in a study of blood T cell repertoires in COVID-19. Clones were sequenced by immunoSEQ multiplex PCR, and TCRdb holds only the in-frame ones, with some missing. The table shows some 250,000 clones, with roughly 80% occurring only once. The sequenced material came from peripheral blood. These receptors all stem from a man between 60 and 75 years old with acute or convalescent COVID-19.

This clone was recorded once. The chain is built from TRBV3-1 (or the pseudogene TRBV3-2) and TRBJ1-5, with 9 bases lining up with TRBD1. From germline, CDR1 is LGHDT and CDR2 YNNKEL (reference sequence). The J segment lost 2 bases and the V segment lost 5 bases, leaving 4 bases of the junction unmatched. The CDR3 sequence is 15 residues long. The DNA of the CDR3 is TGTGCCAGCAGCGCACAGGGGGCCGGCAATCAGCCCCAGCATTTT. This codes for CASSAQGAGNQPQHF.

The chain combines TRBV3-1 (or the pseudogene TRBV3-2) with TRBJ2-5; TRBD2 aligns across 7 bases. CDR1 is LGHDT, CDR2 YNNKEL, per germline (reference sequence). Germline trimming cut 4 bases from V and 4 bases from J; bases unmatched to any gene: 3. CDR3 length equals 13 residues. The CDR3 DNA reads TGTGCCAGCAGCCGGGGGGGGGTAGAGACCCAGTACTTC. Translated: CASSRGGVETQYF.

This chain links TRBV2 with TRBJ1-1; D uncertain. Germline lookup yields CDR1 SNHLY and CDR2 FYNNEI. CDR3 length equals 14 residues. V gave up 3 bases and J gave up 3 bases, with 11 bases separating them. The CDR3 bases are TGTGCCAGCAGTGAGATTCAGTCATACACTGAAGCTTTCTTT. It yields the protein CASSEIQSYTEAFF.

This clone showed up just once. In DNA, the CDR3 is TGCGCCAGCAGCCGCTACCTACCCAGAGGGGGAGCCACAGATACGCAGTATTTT. Amino acid sequence: CASSRYLPRGGATDTQYF. V gene TRBV4-1 combines with J gene TRBJ2-3, with a possible D match to TRBD1 (6 bases). This CDR3 is built from 18 residues. Trimming pared 4 bases from V and 2 bases from J, leaving 22 bases between. Germline V gene data show CDR1 as MGHRA and CDR2 as YSYEKL.

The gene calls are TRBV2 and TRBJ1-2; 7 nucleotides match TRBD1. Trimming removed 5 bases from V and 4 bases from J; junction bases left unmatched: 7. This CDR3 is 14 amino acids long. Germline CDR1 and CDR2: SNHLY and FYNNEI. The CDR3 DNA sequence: TGTGCCAGCAGTCCCGGGACAGAGATCTATGGCTACACCTTC. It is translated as CASSPGTEIYGYTF.

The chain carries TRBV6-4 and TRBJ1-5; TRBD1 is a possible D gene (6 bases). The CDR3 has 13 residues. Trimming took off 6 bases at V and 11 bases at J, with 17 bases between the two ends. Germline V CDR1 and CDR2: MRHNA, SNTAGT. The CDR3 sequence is CASSLQQGEAQHF. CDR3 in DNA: TGTGCCAGCAGCTTACAACAGGGCGAGGCCCAGCATTTT.

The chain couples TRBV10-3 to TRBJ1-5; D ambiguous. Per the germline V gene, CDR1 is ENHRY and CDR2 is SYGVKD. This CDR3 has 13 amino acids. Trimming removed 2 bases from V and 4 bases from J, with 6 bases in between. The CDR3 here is CAISETVNQPQHF. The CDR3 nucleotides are TGTGCCATCAGTGAGACGGTAAATCAGCCCCAGCATTTT.

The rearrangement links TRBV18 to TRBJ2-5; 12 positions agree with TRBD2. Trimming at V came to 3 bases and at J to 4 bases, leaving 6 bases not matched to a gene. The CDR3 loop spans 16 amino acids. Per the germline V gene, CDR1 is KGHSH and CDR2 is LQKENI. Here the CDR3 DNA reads TGTGCCAGCTCACCTTCACTAGCGGGGGGAAGAGAGACCCAGTACTTC. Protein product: CASSPSLAGGRETQYF.

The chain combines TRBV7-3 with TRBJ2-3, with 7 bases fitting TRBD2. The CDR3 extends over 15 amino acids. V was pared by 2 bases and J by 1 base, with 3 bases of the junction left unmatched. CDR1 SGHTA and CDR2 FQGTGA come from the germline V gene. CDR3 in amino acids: CASSLSRGGTDTQYF. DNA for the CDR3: TGTGCCAGCAGCTTATCCCGGGGGGGCACAGATACGCAGTATTTT. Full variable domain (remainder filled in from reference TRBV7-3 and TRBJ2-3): GAGVSQTPSNKVTEKGKYVELRCDPISGHTALYWYRQSLGQGPEFLIYFQGTGAADDSGLPNDRFFAVRPEGSVSTLKIQRTERGDSAVYLCASSLSRGGTDTQYFGPGTRLTVL.

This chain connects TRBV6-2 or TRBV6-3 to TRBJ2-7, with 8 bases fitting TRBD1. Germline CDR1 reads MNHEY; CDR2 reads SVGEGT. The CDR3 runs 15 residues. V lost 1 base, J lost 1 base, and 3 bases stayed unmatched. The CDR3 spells CASSYFGTGSYEQYF. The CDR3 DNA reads TGTGCCAGCAGTTACTTTGGGACAGGTTCCTACGAGCAGTACTTC.

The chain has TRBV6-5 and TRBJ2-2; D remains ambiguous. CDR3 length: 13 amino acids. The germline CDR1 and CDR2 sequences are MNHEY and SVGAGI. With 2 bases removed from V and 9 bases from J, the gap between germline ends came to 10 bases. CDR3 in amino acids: CASSYERFRELFF. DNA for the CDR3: TGTGCCAGCAGTTACGAGAGGTTCCGGGAGCTGTTTTTT.

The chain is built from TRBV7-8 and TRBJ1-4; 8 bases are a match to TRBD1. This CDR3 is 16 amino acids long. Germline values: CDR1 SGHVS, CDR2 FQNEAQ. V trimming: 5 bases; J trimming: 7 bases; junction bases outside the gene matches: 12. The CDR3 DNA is TGTGCCAGCAGCGTCAACCAGGGGGCGCGTGGTGAAAAACTGTTTTTT. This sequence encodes CASSVNQGARGEKLFF.

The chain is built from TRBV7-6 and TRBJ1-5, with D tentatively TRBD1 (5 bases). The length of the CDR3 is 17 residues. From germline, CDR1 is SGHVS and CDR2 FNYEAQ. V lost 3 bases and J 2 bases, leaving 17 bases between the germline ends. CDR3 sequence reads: CASSFPTGDQGNQPQHF. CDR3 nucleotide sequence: TGTGCCAGCAGCTTTCCGACGGGGGATCAGGGCAATCAGCCCCAGCATTTT. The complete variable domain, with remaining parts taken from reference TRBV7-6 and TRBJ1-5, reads GAGVSQSPRYKVTKRGQDVALRCDPISGHVSLYWYRQALGQGPEFLTYFNYEAQQDKSGLPNDRFSAERPEGSISTLTIQRTEQRDSAMYRCASSFPTGDQGNQPQHFGDGTRLSIL.

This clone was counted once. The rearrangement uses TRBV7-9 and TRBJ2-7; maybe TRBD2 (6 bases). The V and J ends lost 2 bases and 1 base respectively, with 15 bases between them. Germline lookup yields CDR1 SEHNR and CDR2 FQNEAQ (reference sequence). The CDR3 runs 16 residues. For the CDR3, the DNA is TGTGCCAGCAGCTTATCCCCCTCGGGAGCTTCCTACGAGCAGTACTTC. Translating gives CASSLSPSGASYEQYF.

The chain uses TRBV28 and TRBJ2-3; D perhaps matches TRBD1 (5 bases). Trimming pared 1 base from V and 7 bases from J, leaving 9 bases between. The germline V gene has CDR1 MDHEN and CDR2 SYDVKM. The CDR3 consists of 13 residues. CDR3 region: CASSLSGAHTQYF. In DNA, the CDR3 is TGTGCCAGCAGTTTATCTGGGGCCCATACGCAGTATTTT.